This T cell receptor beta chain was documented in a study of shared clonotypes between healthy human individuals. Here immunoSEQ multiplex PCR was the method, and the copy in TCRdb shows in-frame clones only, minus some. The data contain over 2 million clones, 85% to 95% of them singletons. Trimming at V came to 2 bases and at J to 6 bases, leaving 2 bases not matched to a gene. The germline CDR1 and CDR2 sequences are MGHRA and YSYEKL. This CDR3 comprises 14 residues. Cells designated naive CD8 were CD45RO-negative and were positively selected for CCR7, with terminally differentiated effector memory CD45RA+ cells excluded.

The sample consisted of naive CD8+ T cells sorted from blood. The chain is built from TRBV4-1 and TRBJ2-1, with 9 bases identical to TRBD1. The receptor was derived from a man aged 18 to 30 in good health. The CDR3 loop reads CASSQRQGGNEQFF. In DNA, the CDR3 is TGCGCCAGCAGCCAACGACAGGGGGGCAATGAGCAGTTCTTC.